Listed below are T cell receptor beta chains from one sample, sequenced in a study of blood T cell repertoires in COVID-19. Using immunoSEQ multiplex PCR, the repertoire was profiled, and TCRdb retains in-frame clones only, with some absent. This sample has about 81,000 clones; 89% occur once, and the top ten carry roughly 12%. Sequenced: peripheral blood. The source is a man aged 65-85 years with active or convalescent COVID-19. CDR3s include the opening cysteine and the closing phenylalanine or tryptophan. A D gene is named only where the DNA matches it firmly. Clone size is given for some rows only: seen once, a few or many times, or a class if the clone is expanded.

J: TRBJ2-3
size: NA
D: NA
V: TRBV7-9
CDR3: CASSSGQITDTQYF
DNA: TGTGCCAGCAGCTCTGGACAGATCACAGATACGCAGTATTTT

J: TRBJ1-5
size: NA
D: NA
V: TRBV15
CDR3: CATSRLNLRGPVLSNQPQHF
DNA: TGTGCCACCAGCAGACTAAACCTCAGGGGACCCGTCTTGAGCAATCAGCCCCAGCATTTT

J: TRBJ2-7
size: NA
D: NA
V: TRBV18
CDR3: CASSTNQGYEQYF
DNA: TGTGCCAGCTCAACCAATCAGGGGTACGAGCAGTACTTC

J: TRBJ1-6
size: NA
D: TRBD1
V: TRBV9
CDR3: CASSPPGQTNSPLHF
DNA: TGTGCCAGCAGCCCCCCGGGACAGACGAATTCACCCCTCCACTTT

J: TRBJ1-2
size: NA
D: NA
V: TRBV5-1
CDR3: CASPSSLGHAYGYTF
DNA: TGCGCCAGCCCCAGTAGTCTGGGACATGCCTATGGCTACACCTTC

J: TRBJ1-4
size: NA
D: TRBD1
V: TRBV5-1
CDR3: CASSLTGGWGEKLFF
DNA: TGCGCCAGCAGCCTGACAGGGGGCTGGGGTGAAAAACTGTTTTTT

J: TRBJ2-1
size: once
D: TRBD1
V: TRBV29-1
CDR3: CSHGQGSNEQFF
DNA: TGCAGCCACGGACAGGGTAGCAATGAGCAGTTCTTC

J: TRBJ1-6
size: few
D: NA
V: TRBV18
CDR3: CASSPNGGIDSPLHF
DNA: TGTGCCAGCTCACCGAACGGGGGGATTGATTCACCCCTCCACTTT

J: TRBJ1-2
size: NA
D: NA
V: TRBV3-1/TRBV3-2
CDR3: CASSQVPDNYNYGYTF
DNA: TGTGCCAGCAGCCAAGTTCCGGACAACTACAACTATGGCTACACCTTC

J: TRBJ1-1
size: NA
D: NA
V: TRBV7-9
CDR3: CASSPPGSTNTEAFF
DNA: TGTGCCAGCAGTCCCCCGGGATCAACGAACACTGAAGCTTTCTTT

J: TRBJ1-1
size: NA
D: TRBD1
V: TRBV18
CDR3: CASSPNLDRDTEAFF
DNA: TGTGCCAGCTCACCCAACCTTGACAGGGACACTGAAGCTTTCTTT

J: TRBJ1-2
size: NA
D: NA
V: TRBV4-2
CDR3: CASSHSTTGTLEGYTF
DNA: TGTGCCAGCAGCCATTCGACTACCGGGACACTTGAGGGCTACACCTTC

J: TRBJ2-7
size: NA
D: TRBD1
V: TRBV7-2
CDR3: CASSLVGTVAYEQYF
DNA: TGTGCCAGCAGCTTAGTAGGGACAGTGGCCTACGAGCAGTACTTC

J: TRBJ2-5
size: NA
D: NA
V: TRBV2
CDR3: CASREQGGGETQYF
DNA: TGTGCCAGCAGAGAACAGGGAGGCGGGGAGACCCAGTACTTC

J: TRBJ2-3
size: few
D: TRBD2
V: TRBV19
CDR3: CASSIASGGTDTQYF
DNA: TGTGCCAGTAGTATAGCTAGCGGGGGCACAGATACGCAGTATTTT

J: TRBJ2-1
size: NA
D: NA
V: TRBV28
CDR3: CASRIAATEQFF
DNA: TGTGCCAGCAGGATAGCGGCGACTGAGCAGTTCTTC

J: TRBJ1-1
size: NA
D: NA
V: TRBV7-2
CDR3: CASSLDGRGAPGAFF
DNA: TGTGCCAGCAGCTTAGATGGGAGGGGAGCCCCCGGGGCTTTCTTT

J: TRBJ2-7
size: few
D: TRBD1
V: TRBV3-1/TRBV3-2
CDR3: CASSQPGQGTEQYF
DNA: TGTGCCAGCAGCCAACCGGGACAGGGGACCGAGCAGTACTTC

J: TRBJ1-2
size: NA
D: NA
V: TRBV19
CDR3: CASSANYGYTF
DNA: TGTGCCAGTTCAGCTAACTATGGCTACACCTTC

J: TRBJ1-5
size: NA
D: NA
V: TRBV29-1
CDR3: CSVGTGGGNQPQHF
DNA: TGCAGCGTTGGTACAGGCGGGGGCAATCAGCCCCAGCATTTT

J: TRBJ1-2
size: NA
D: TRBD1
V: TRBV7-9
CDR3: CASSLAVGGPGGNGYTF
DNA: TGTGCCAGCAGCTTAGCCGTGGGTGGGCCAGGGGGCAATGGCTACACCTTC

J: TRBJ1-2
size: NA
D: NA
V: TRBV7-9
CDR3: CASSDPTVPYGYTF
DNA: TGTGCCAGCAGCGACCCGACAGTTCCCTATGGCTACACCTTC

J: TRBJ1-3
size: NA
D: NA
V: TRBV9
CDR3: CASSTLGVGGNTIYF
DNA: TGTGCCAGCAGCACCTTAGGGGTGGGCGGAAACACCATATATTTT

J: TRBJ1-6
size: NA
D: NA
V: TRBV27
CDR3: CASSPRLRGVSNSPLHF
DNA: TGTGCCAGCAGTCCACGCCTCCGGGGGGTTTCTAATTCACCCCTCCACTTT

J: TRBJ1-5
size: NA
D: TRBD1
V: TRBV10-3
CDR3: CAISDRTGNQPQHF
DNA: TGTGCCATCAGTGATAGGACAGGTAATCAGCCCCAGCATTTT

J: TRBJ1-1
size: NA
D: TRBD1
V: TRBV7-6
CDR3: CASSSQDRARAFF
DNA: TGTGCCAGCAGCTCCCAGGACAGGGCTCGGGCTTTCTTT

J: TRBJ2-4
size: NA
D: NA
V: TRBV2
CDR3: CASSELGMIAKNIQYF
DNA: TGTGCCAGCAGCGAACTAGGCATGATAGCCAAAAACATTCAGTACTTC

J: TRBJ2-7
size: NA
D: NA
V: TRBV29-1
CDR3: CSVARGSEQYF
DNA: TGCAGCGTGGCCCGAGGGAGCGAGCAGTACTTC

J: TRBJ2-3
size: NA
D: TRBD2
V: TRBV24-1
CDR3: CATSDTRTSADTQYF
DNA: TGTGCCACCAGTGATACCCGGACTAGTGCAGATACGCAGTATTTT

J: TRBJ2-2
size: NA
D: NA
V: TRBV10-3
CDR3: CAIGHPRRLGELFF
DNA: TGTGCCATCGGGCACCCTCGGAGGTTAGGGGAGCTGTTTTTT

J: TRBJ1-4
size: NA
D: NA
V: TRBV7-9
CDR3: CASSPRTEYNEKLFF
DNA: TGTGCCAGCAGCCCCCGGACAGAATATAATGAAAAACTGTTTTTT

J: TRBJ1-1
size: NA
D: TRBD1
V: TRBV9
CDR3: CASSVGTGWTEAFF
DNA: TGTGCCAGCAGCGTTGGGACAGGGTGGACTGAAGCTTTCTTT

J: TRBJ1-1
size: NA
D: TRBD1
V: TRBV6-2/TRBV6-3
CDR3: CASSYPRQGRNTEAFF
DNA: TGTGCCAGCAGTTACCCTCGACAGGGCCGGAACACTGAAGCTTTCTTT

J: TRBJ1-3
size: NA
D: NA
V: TRBV5-1
CDR3: CASSLGPAGFAGNTIYF
DNA: TGCGCCAGCAGCTTGGGGCCCGCGGGGTTCGCTGGAAACACCATATATTTT

J: TRBJ2-6
size: NA
D: TRBD1
V: TRBV29-1
CDR3: CSVGQGASGANVLTF
DNA: TGCAGCGTTGGGCAGGGGGCGTCTGGGGCCAACGTCCTGACTTTC

J: TRBJ1-5
size: NA
D: TRBD1
V: TRBV6-5
CDR3: CATAGQFNQPQHF
DNA: TGTGCCACGGCGGGACAGTTCAATCAGCCCCAGCATTTT

J: TRBJ2-7
size: NA
D: TRBD1
V: TRBV12-3/TRBV12-4
CDR3: CASSPDRGEQYF
DNA: TGTGCCAGCAGTCCGGACAGGGGCGAGCAGTACTTC

J: TRBJ1-1
size: NA
D: NA
V: TRBV3-1/TRBV3-2
CDR3: CASSQRDWGPVTEAFF
DNA: TGTGCCAGCAGCCAGCGAGACTGGGGGCCGGTCACTGAAGCTTTCTTT

J: TRBJ2-5
size: NA
D: TRBD1
V: TRBV4-3
CDR3: CASSQEPGGEETQYF
DNA: TGCGCCAGCAGCCAAGAGCCAGGGGGCGAAGAGACCCAGTACTTC

J: TRBJ1-1
size: NA
D: TRBD1
V: TRBV6-5
CDR3: CASSPGGFKSTEAFF
DNA: TGTGCCAGCAGCCCAGGGGGGTTTAAGAGCACTGAAGCTTTCTTT

J: TRBJ2-1
size: once
D: TRBD2
V: TRBV19
CDR3: CASSIRASGGLGEQFF
DNA: TGTGCCAGTAGTATTCGGGCTAGCGGGGGGCTGGGTGAGCAGTTCTTC

J: TRBJ2-3
size: NA
D: TRBD1
V: TRBV3-1/TRBV3-2
CDR3: CASSLRDRLTDTQYF
DNA: TGTGCCAGCAGCCTTCGGGACAGACTCACAGATACGCAGTATTTT

J: TRBJ2-7
size: NA
D: NA
V: TRBV27
CDR3: CASSFKGHSYEQYF
DNA: TGTGCCAGCAGTTTTAAGGGGCACAGTTACGAGCAGTACTTC

J: TRBJ1-5
size: NA
D: NA
V: TRBV5-1
CDR3: CASSLAPDSQPQHF
DNA: TGCGCCAGCAGCTTGGCCCCGGACAGCCAGCCCCAGCATTTT

J: TRBJ1-5
size: NA
D: NA
V: TRBV29-1
CDR3: CSVGAGTTQHF
DNA: TGCAGCGTTGGGGCCGGTACAACCCAGCATTTT

J: TRBJ2-3
size: NA
D: NA
V: TRBV28
CDR3: CASVMSPWSNTQYF
DNA: TGTGCCAGCGTCATGAGTCCGTGGTCGAATACGCAGTATTTT

J: TRBJ1-5
size: NA
D: NA
V: TRBV6-5
CDR3: CATASLYSNQPQHF
DNA: TGTGCCACCGCCTCCCTATATAGCAATCAGCCCCAGCATTTT

J: TRBJ1-2
size: NA
D: TRBD1
V: TRBV9
CDR3: CASSSQDRVSHGYTF
DNA: TGTGCCAGCAGCTCTCAAGACAGGGTCTCCCATGGCTACACCTTC

J: TRBJ2-5
size: NA
D: TRBD2
V: TRBV7-9
CDR3: CASSSSGGWAQYF
DNA: TGTGCCAGCAGCTCCTCCGGGGGGTGGGCCCAGTACTTC

J: TRBJ2-2
size: once
D: NA
V: TRBV19
CDR3: CASSTGFANTGELFF
DNA: TGTGCCAGTAGTACCGGGTTCGCGAACACCGGGGAGCTGTTTTTT

J: TRBJ1-1
size: NA
D: NA
V: TRBV10-3
CDR3: CANRASGVNTEAFF
DNA: TGTGCCAACAGGGCCTCGGGGGTGAACACTGAAGCTTTCTTT

J: TRBJ2-3
size: NA
D: NA
V: TRBV19
CDR3: CASSIGPRVDF
DNA: TGTGCCAGTAGTATAGGACCCCGGGTTGATTTT

J: TRBJ1-2
size: NA
D: NA
V: TRBV3-1/TRBV3-2
CDR3: CASSQFQALEGYGYTF
DNA: TGTGCCAGCAGCCAATTTCAGGCCCTGGAGGGCTATGGCTACACCTTC